One and the same sample provided the 6 T cell receptor beta chains below, sequenced in a study of CD8+CD57+ T cells in acquired aplastic anemia listed by TCRdb under 2018. The patients picked for sequencing were ones in whom flow cytometry had shown an expansion of CD8+CD57+ cells. TCRdb names Illumina HiSeq 2000 as the instrument used. Profiling of TCR beta VDJ combinations and CDR3 sequences used genomic DNA as the template. TCRdb reworked the public reads: Q25 trimming with fastp, MiXCR clone assembly, productive beta chains retained. Every CDR3 protein is listed once, alongside the most common genes and DNA of its rows. The sample includes about 95,000 distinct CDR3 sequences, with approximately 73% observed a single time. The ten largest clones take up 50% to 70% of the sample. The sample consisted of sorted CD4+, CD8+, or CD8+CD57+ T cells (not recorded which) from PBMCs. The receptors were gathered from a human donor with aplastic anemia.

This chain connects TRBV2 to TRBJ1-5; D uncertain. This CDR3 is built from 13 residues. Germline CDR1 and CDR2: SNHLY and FYNNEI. Trimming stripped 0 bases from V and 7 bases from J, with 7 bases between. CDR3 in DNA: TGTGCCAGCAGTGAAGCGCTTCTGCAGCCCCAGCATTTT. It specifies CASSEALLQPQHF.

There are a few counts of this clonotype. The rearrangement links TRBV6-1 to TRBJ2-7; 12 bases match TRBD2. CDR1 is MNHNS and CDR2 is SASEGT in the germline V gene. The ends lost 6 bases at V and 5 bases at J; junction bases unmatched: 11. This CDR3 has 16 amino acids. The CDR3: CASSHLLAGGSNEQYF. CDR3 nucleotides: TGTGCCAGCAGCCACCTCCTAGCGGGAGGGTCTAACGAGCAGTACTTC.

This clonotype occurred a few times. CDR3 amino acids: CASSDRKSSYEQYF. In nucleotides, the CDR3 is TGTGCCAGTAGTGATCGTAAGAGCTCCTACGAGCAGTACTTC. The chain is built from TRBV19 and TRBJ2-7; D not resolved. Germline loops: CDR1 LNHDA, CDR2 SQIVND (reference sequence). This CDR3 is built from 14 residues. The ends were cut back, 5 bases at V and 0 bases at J, with 11 bases in the middle.

This clonotype was counted at least ten times. The chain carries TRBV13 and TRBJ2-1; TRBD2 matches 10 bases. Germline V gives CDR1 PRHDT, CDR2 FYEKMQ (reference sequence). The CDR3 covers 16 residues. Trimming removed 0 bases from V and 6 bases from J; junction bases left unmatched: 5. The CDR3 bases are TGTGCCAGCAGCTTAGGGCTAGCGGGAGCAGTCAATGAGCAGTTCTTC. Residues: CASSLGLAGAVNEQFF.

The V and J genes are TRBV15 and TRBJ1-4, with 7 bases matching TRBD1. J was trimmed by 7 bases and V by 3 bases; bases with no gene match: 5. Germline values: CDR1 LNHNV, CDR2 YYDKDF (reference sequence). This CDR3 is 14 amino acids long. The CDR3 region is CATSRQGVGEKLFF. In DNA, the CDR3 is TGTGCCACCAGCAGGCAGGGGGTTGGTGAAAAACTGTTTTTT.

V usage is TRBV15 and J usage is TRBJ2-3; TRBD2 matches at 9 bases. V trimming: 8 bases; J trimming: 2 bases; junction bases outside the gene matches: 14. This CDR3 spans 17 amino acids. Germline V gene data show CDR1 as LNHNV and CDR2 as YYDKDF (reference sequence). CDR3: CATSSGKTQPSTDTQYF. Written as DNA, the CDR3 is TGTGCCACCTCTAGCGGGAAAACTCAACCCTCCACAGATACGCAGTATTTT.